This TCR beta chain was documented in a study of shared clonotypes between healthy human individuals. Deep-level assay runs were performed. PBMC DNA, left unsorted, was sequenced on ten immunoSEQ deep assay plates. Original processing notes: There were no quality scores in the junction-only immunoSEQ sequences, so filtering differed. Assay used: immunoSEQ multiplex PCR; TCRdb lists only in-frame clones, some missing. V, J and clone size are taken as reported in that table, and D and trimming were inferred from the DNA itself. The sample comprises about 490,000 clones, 70% to 85% of which are singletons, and 12% rests with the top ten. Donors included only healthy HIV-negative adults lacking recent acute infections or vaccinations. V was pared by 3 bases and J by 5 bases, with 14 bases between. The CDR3 runs to 14 residues. Germline CDR1 reads SGHRS; CDR2 reads YFSETQ.

V and J are TRBV5-1 and TRBJ2-5, with D possibly TRBD2 on 6 matching bases. This clonotype originated in a middle-aged woman in good health. Some clones in this sample may be carry-over from other donors' samples. The material sequenced was PBMCs. CDR3 bases: TGCGCCAGCAGCTCGACGGGGGACGGTGAGACCCAGTACTTC. Its protein is CASSSTGDGETQYF.